This entry features one TCR beta chain sequence. The PCR employed 60 Vbeta primers together with 13 Jbeta primers. Sequenced by immunoSEQ multiplex PCR; TCRdb stores in-frame clones only, minus some. This sample has 160,000 or so clones; around 69% occur once, and the top ten carry around 2.8%. The CDR3 loop spans 16 amino acids. In germline, CDR1 is SGHTA, CDR2 FQGNSA. Trimming stripped 3 bases from V and 5 bases from J, with 16 bases between. These data come from a study of cytomegalovirus exposure and HLA in healthy donors. Sequencing was carried out using PBMCs. This receptor was taken from a woman in her 30s in good health and CMV-seronegative. This chain joins TRBV7-2 and TRBJ2-2; TRBD1 is a possible D gene (5 bases). The CDR3 DNA sequence: TGTGCCAGCAGCTTGGTGGGGCGCATAAGAACCGGGGAGCTGTTTTTT. Amino acid sequence: CASSLVGRIRTGELFF. Filled out from reference TRBV7-2 and TRBJ2-2, the complete variable domain reads GAGVSQSPSNKVTEKGKDVELRCDPISGHTALYWYRQSLGQGLEFLIYFQGNSAPDKSGLPSDRFSAERTGGSVSTLTIQRTQQEDSAVYLCASSLVGRIRTGELFFGEGSRLTVL.